The 14 T cell receptor beta chains reported below all come from one sample, sequenced in a study of CD8 T cells in ankylosing spondylitis. Study findings and constraints: A TCR beta motif made of fewer than ten highly homologous variants seemed typical of ankylosing spondylitis blood.

In TCRdb, the 5' RACE reads were re-called with MiXCR into one record per CDR3 protein. The data contain under 450,000 distinct CDR3 sequences, 17% of them seen just once; the ten biggest clones take up just over 1%. For these TCRs, the target antigens are not known. Sequencing input: blood, either unsorted or a sorted T cell fraction (not recorded which). The receptors shown here come from a male donor with ankylosing spondylitis.

This clonotype was detected ten times or more. The chain recombines TRBV5-1 with TRBJ1-1; TRBD1 matches 12 bases. The germline V gene has CDR1 SGHRS and CDR2 YFSETQ. J was trimmed by 1 base and V by 0 bases; bases with no gene match: 4. This CDR3 is 17 amino acids long. The CDR3 region is CASSLAGTGGANTEAFF. Here the CDR3 DNA reads TGCGCCAGCAGCTTGGCCGGGACAGGGGGCGCGAACACTGAAGCTTTCTTT.

The CDR3 DNA reads as TGTGCCAGCGCGGGTATTGCGGGGGGATCGTCCTACAATGAGCAGTTCTTC. Its translation: CASAGIAGGSSYNEQFF. The V gene is TRBV12-3 or TRBV12-4, the J gene TRBJ2-1, with 8 bases matching TRBD2. J lost 1 base, V lost 8 bases, and 13 bases had no gene match. This CDR3 has 17 amino acids.

V gene TRBV5-1 combines with J gene TRBJ2-1; 10 bases line up with TRBD1. The CDR3 spans 15 residues. Per germline, CDR1 SGHRS and CDR2 YFSETQ. With 5 bases clipped from V and 2 bases from J, the junction kept 4 bases outside the gene matches. The CDR3 is CASSDGQGAYNEQFF. DNA of the CDR3: TGCGCCAGCAGTGACGGACAGGGGGCCTACAATGAGCAGTTCTTC.

This clonotype was seen a few times. V usage is TRBV7-2 and J usage is TRBJ1-5; possible D gene TRBD1, 5 bases. The germline gives CDR1 SGHTA, CDR2 FQGNSA. This CDR3 is built from 15 residues. V was clipped by 1 base and J by 7 bases, with 14 bases between them. The CDR3 DNA is TGTGCCAGCAGCTTAGAGGCCGGGGGTGGGCAGCCCCAGCATTTT. Amino acid sequence: CASSLEAGGGQPQHF.

This clonotype turned up a few times. The genes are TRBV12-3 or TRBV12-4 and TRBJ2-1; tentative D call: TRBD2 (6 bases). Deletions cut 10 bases from V and 10 bases from J, with 23 bases between. This CDR3 has 14 amino acids. This CDR3 is CATKVASASGEQFF. CDR3 coding DNA: TGTGCCACAAAGGTTGCTAGCGCCTCAGGGGAGCAGTTCTTC.

This clonotype turned up a few times. The chain recombines TRBV15 with TRBJ2-3; TRBD1 is a possible D gene (6 bases). CDR3 length: 13 residues. Germline loops: CDR1 LNHNV, CDR2 YYDKDF (reference sequence). V lost 5 bases and J lost 6, with 12 bases in between. CDR3 loop: CATSLRRGDTQYF. The CDR3 bases are TGTGCCACCAGCCTAAGAAGGGGGGATACGCAGTATTTT.

The sample holds a few counts of this clonotype. The chain has TRBV5-6 and TRBJ2-1; D might be TRBD2 (6 bases). Germline lookup yields CDR1 SGHDT and CDR2 YYEEEE. The CDR3 sequence is 18 residues long. V shed 5 bases and J shed 0 bases, with 21 bases lying between them. Written as DNA, the CDR3 is TGTGCCAGCAGTGATGCCTTTATAGCTAGCGCCTCCTACAATGAGCAGTTCTTC. Protein: CASSDAFIASASYNEQFF.

A few counts support this clonotype. This chain joins TRBV29-1 and TRBJ2-5; D unresolved. CDR1 and CDR2 (germline): SQVTM, ANQGSEA. CDR3 length equals 11 residues. V shed 7 bases and J shed 1 base, with 7 bases lying between them. The CDR3 nucleotides are TGCAGCGGATCGCTCCAAGAGACCCAGTACTTC. Translated: CSGSLQETQYF. Full variable domain (rest looked up from reference TRBV29-1 and TRBJ2-5): SAVISQKPSRDICQRGTSLTIQCQVDSQVTMMFWYRQQPGQSLTLIATANQGSEATYESGFVIDKFPISRPNLTFSTLTVSNMSPEDSSIYLCSGSLQETQYFGPGTRLLVL.

This chain uses TRBV7-9 with TRBJ2-4; D may be TRBD2 (5 bases). Trimming stripped 1 base from V and 0 bases from J, with 7 bases between. The CDR3 sequence is 15 residues long. Germline V gene lookup returns CDR1 SEHNR and CDR2 FQNEAQ (reference sequence). The CDR3 DNA reads as TGTGCCAGCAGCTTAGTGAGGGAAGCCAAAAACATTCAGTACTTC. Translation gives CASSLVREAKNIQYF.

This clonotype was recorded a few times. The CDR3: CASSRTASGNQPQHF. The DNA of the CDR3 is TGTGCCAGCAGCCGGACAGCTTCCGGCAATCAGCCCCAGCATTTT. The V gene is TRBV28, the J gene TRBJ1-5; the D gene is possibly TRBD1 (6 bases). The CDR3 sequence is 15 residues long. Looked up from germline, CDR1 is MDHEN and CDR2 is SYDVKM. With 6 bases removed from V and 2 bases from J, the gap between germline ends came to 14 bases.

This sequence joins TRBV20-1 and TRBJ2-1; D tentatively reads TRBD1 or TRBD2 (5 bases each). Germline CDR1 is DFQATT and CDR2 is SNEGSKA (reference sequence). The CDR3 sequence is 15 residues long. The V and J ends lost 7 bases and 6 bases respectively, with 22 bases between them. This CDR3 is CSVTGLVIGVNEQFF. The CDR3 nucleotides are TGCAGTGTTACGGGGCTAGTGATTGGGGTCAATGAGCAGTTCTTC.

This chain links TRBV5-1 with TRBJ2-2; TRBD2 matches at 7 bases. CDR1 SGHRS and CDR2 YFSETQ come from the germline V gene. CDR3 length: 19 amino acids. J gave up 1 base and V 6 bases, and 18 bases lay outside the gene matches. CDR3 sequence reads: CASKEQERPSGRNTGELFF. In nucleotides, the CDR3 is TGCGCCAGCAAAGAACAGGAACGCCCTAGCGGCCGGAACACCGGGGAGCTGTTTTTT. The variable domain in full, with the rest retrieved from reference TRBV5-1 and TRBJ2-2, is KAGVTQTPRYLIKTRGQQVTLSCSPISGHRSVSWYQQTPGQGLQFLFEYFSETQRNKGNFPGRFSGRQFSNSRSEMNVSTLELGDSALYLCASKEQERPSGRNTGELFFGEGSRLTVL.

This sequence joins TRBV20-1 and TRBJ1-2, with D perhaps matching TRBD1 (5 bases). V lost 7 bases to trimming and J lost 7 bases, with 16 bases between them. Germline V gives CDR1 DFQATT, CDR2 SNEGSKA (reference sequence). The CDR3 has 12 amino acids. In DNA, the CDR3 is TGCAGTGTCCCACTGCGCGGGGGTGGCTACACCTTC. It specifies CSVPLRGGGYTF.

The genes are TRBV6-5 and TRBJ2-1; D tentatively fits TRBD1 or TRBD2 (5 bases each). V lost 0 bases, J lost 14 bases, and 14 bases lay in between. Per germline, CDR1 MNHEY and CDR2 SVGAGI. The CDR3 consists of 13 residues. As DNA, the CDR3 is TGTGCCAGCAGTTACTCGGGGGTAGGCGGAAAGTTCTTC. This encodes CASSYSGVGGKFF.